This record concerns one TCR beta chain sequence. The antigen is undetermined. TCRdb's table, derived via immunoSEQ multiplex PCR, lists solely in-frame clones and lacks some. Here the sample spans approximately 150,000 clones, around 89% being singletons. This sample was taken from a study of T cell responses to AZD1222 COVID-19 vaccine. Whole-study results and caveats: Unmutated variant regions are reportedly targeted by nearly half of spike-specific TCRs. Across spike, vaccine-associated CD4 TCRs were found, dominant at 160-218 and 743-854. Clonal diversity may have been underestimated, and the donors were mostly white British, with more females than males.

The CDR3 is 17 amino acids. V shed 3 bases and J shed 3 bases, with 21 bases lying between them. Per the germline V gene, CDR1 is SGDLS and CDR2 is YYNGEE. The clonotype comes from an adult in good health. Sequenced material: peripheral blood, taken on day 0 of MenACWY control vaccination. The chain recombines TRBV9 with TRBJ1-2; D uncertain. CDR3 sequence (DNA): TGTGCCAGCAGCGAGCCCTCTCTCGGCGAAACGGACTATGGCTACACCTTC. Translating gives CASSEPSLGETDYGYTF.